The next 9 T cell receptor beta chains were all read from a single sample in a study of blood T cell repertoires in COVID-19. Profiled with immunoSEQ multiplex PCR; TCRdb holds only in-frame clones, not every one. The data contain under 400,000 clones, 85% to 90% of them singletons. Sequencing was done on a sample of peripheral blood. Receptors were obtained from a woman in her twenties or thirties with COVID-19, enrolled during active disease.

The gene calls are TRBV14 and TRBJ1-3, with D possibly TRBD1 on 5 matching bases. CDR1 is SGHDN and CDR2 is FVKESK in the germline V gene. With 6 bases removed from V and 1 base from J, the gap between germline ends came to 7 bases. CDR3 size: 13 residues. This chain's CDR3 is CASRRGSGNTIYF. The CDR3 DNA reads as TGTGCCAGCAGGCGGGGGTCTGGAAACACCATATATTTT.

The chain joins TRBV28 to TRBJ2-1, with 12 bases lining up with TRBD1. Per the germline V gene, CDR1 is MDHEN and CDR2 is SYDVKM. With 2 bases clipped from V and 6 bases from J, the junction kept 2 bases outside the gene matches. CDR3 size: 15 residues. CDR3 DNA: TGTGCCAGCAGTTTAAGGGACAGGGGGCTCAATGAGCAGTTCTTC. This gives the protein CASSLRDRGLNEQFF.

The V call is TRBV6-5, the J call TRBJ2-2; 8 bases match TRBD1. This CDR3 has 14 residues. Germline CDR1 MNHEY, CDR2 SVGAGI. With V trimmed by 11 bases and J by 9 bases, 14 bases remained unmatched. Here the CDR3 reads CAARTGLRDRELFF. The DNA of the CDR3 is TGTGCCGCACGGACAGGGCTTCGTGATCGGGAGCTGTTTTTT.

This chain uses TRBV7-3 with TRBJ2-3; 12 positions agree with TRBD2. Germline CDR1 SGHTA, CDR2 FQGTGA. CDR3 length equals 17 residues. Trimming took 4 bases from V and 3 from J; bases not matched to a gene: 8. For the CDR3, the DNA is TGTGCCAGCAGCTCAGCGACTAGCGGGAGCGAAACAGATACGCAGTATTTT. It translates to CASSSATSGSETDTQYF.

The chain joins TRBV5-1 to TRBJ1-6; no clear D gene. The germline V gene encodes CDR1 SGHRS and CDR2 YFSETQ. CDR3 size: 14 residues. Trimming stripped 4 bases from V and 8 bases from J, with 13 bases between. The CDR3 region has the DNA TGCGCCAGCAGCCTAAGGATGGGAGATTCACCCCTCCACTTT. This encodes CASSLRMGDSPLHF.

The rearrangement links TRBV19 to TRBJ1-1, with a possible D match to TRBD1 (6 bases). V lost 4 bases, J lost 0 bases, and 18 bases lay in between. CDR3 size: 17 residues. Germline CDR1 reads LNHDA; CDR2 reads SQIVND (reference sequence). The CDR3, as DNA: TGTGCCAGTAGTAAATACTCCGGGACACCTATGAACACTGAAGCTTTCTTT. Its translation: CASSKYSGTPMNTEAFF. Together with reference TRBV19 and TRBJ1-1, the CDR3 gives the full variable domain: DGGITQSPKYLFRKEGQNVTLSCEQNLNHDAMYWYRQDPGQGLRLIYYSQIVNDFQKGDIAEGYSVSREKKESFPLTVTSAQKNPTAFYLCASSKYSGTPMNTEAFFGQGTRLTVV.

The gene calls are TRBV5-8 and TRBJ1-5; no reliable D call. This CDR3 contains 14 residues. The V and J ends lost 4 bases and 7 bases respectively, with 15 bases between them. The germline V gene encodes CDR1 SGHTS and CDR2 YDEGEE. This chain's CDR3 is CASSRGRGRQPQHF. For the CDR3, the DNA is TGTGCCAGCAGCCGTGGGCGGGGTAGGCAGCCCCAGCATTTT.

The chain has TRBV6-2 or TRBV6-3 and TRBJ1-4, with D unclear. Trimming left V 6 bases short and J 8 bases short, with 19 bases between. Germline V CDR1 and CDR2: MNHEY, SVGEGT. The CDR3 covers 15 residues. CDR3 DNA sequence: TGTGCCAGCAGCCCTGCGGGCGGCAGGAAGGAAAAACTGTTTTTT. Translation: CASSPAGGRKEKLFF.

In its sample, this clone was seen a few times. J is TRBJ1-5 and V is TRBV11-2; a possible D gene is TRBD1 (5 bases). With 1 base removed from V and 2 bases from J, the gap between germline ends came to 12 bases. CDR1 SGHAT and CDR2 FQNNGV come from the germline V gene. The CDR3 is 16 amino acids. The CDR3 reads CASSLGGGYGNQPQHF. The CDR3 DNA reads as TGTGCCAGCAGCTTAGGTGGGGGGTATGGCAATCAGCCCCAGCATTTT.